Reported below is one T cell receptor (beta chain). What it binds is not known. The junction had 5 bases not matched to a gene; V was cut back by 4 bases and J by 5 bases. The germline V gene has CDR1 SNHLY and CDR2 FYNNEI. The CDR3 loop spans 14 amino acids. PCR used 60 Vbeta primers and 13 Jbeta primers. The method was immunoSEQ multiplex PCR; TCRdb's version includes in-frame clones alone and lacks a portion of them. The sample holds 90,000 to 110,000 clones, around four fifths seen once. These data originate in a study of cytomegalovirus exposure and HLA in healthy donors. Study in general: In a previous analysis, more than 90 million unique TCR beta sequences were found from roughly 180 million T cells. Study-level results: The productive fraction for most TCR beta V segments was about 87% or about 30% in an earlier analysis. In vitro work confirmed that a few CMV-associated chains recognize CMV antigens. Common viral pathogens were later found to be apparently linked to several of the most significant clusters.

The rearrangement uses TRBV2 and TRBJ1-5; 7 nucleotides align to TRBD1. The origin of this receptor is a middle-aged woman in good health and CMV-seropositive. The sequenced material came from PBMCs. CDR3 sequence: CASSAGTADQPQHF. The CDR3 DNA sequence: TGTGCCAGCAGTGCGGGGACAGCTGATCAGCCCCAGCATTTT.